What follows describes a single TCR beta chain. This specimen belongs to a study of technical replicates of blood from a handful of donors. Sequencing used immunoSEQ multiplex PCR; TCRdb keeps in-frame clones, though not all of them. The repertoire holds 75,000 to 100,000 clones, with approximately 94% as singletons. The germline V gene encodes CDR1 SGHNT and CDR2 YYREEE (reference sequence). The CDR3 length is 15 residues. With 9 bases clipped from V and 8 bases from J, the junction kept 17 bases outside the gene matches. This clonotype was obtained from a human donor in good health. The chain recombines TRBV5-4 with TRBJ1-2; 9 positions agree with TRBD1. The sequenced sample consisted of T cells isolated from PBMCs. The CDR3 region is CATKYSRTGEGGYTF. The CDR3 bases are TGTGCCACCAAATATTCCAGGACAGGGGAAGGAGGCTACACCTTC. Looking up the rest from reference TRBV5-4 and TRBJ1-2 gives the full variable domain: ETGVTQSPTHLIKTRGQQVTLRCSSQSGHNTVSWYQQALGQGPQFIFQYYREEENGRGNFPPRFSGLQFPNYSSELNVNALELDDSALYLCATKYSRTGEGGYTFGSGTRLTVV.